This T cell receptor beta chain was sequenced in a study of blood T cell repertoires in COVID-19. The overall study: PBMCs, B-cell-depleted T cells, or T cells provided the cDNA or gDNA that made up the material.

Per the original data handling: For nucleated cells, counts were estimated from reference gene primer amplification. Repertoires were generated with immunoSEQ multiplex PCR, while TCRdb's copy carries only in-frame clones and drops some. V and J calls plus clone size are reproduced from that table; the DNA served to infer D and trimming. The sample includes almost 200,000 clones, around 85% seen only once; the top ten take roughly 0.91%. Seattle's enrolled individuals joined amid active infection and were then monitored longitudinally. The sequence was obtained from a man in his 60s with COVID-19, enrolled during active disease. Sequencing input: peripheral blood.

The CDR3 spells CASSGVLGVWGYTF. CDR3 sequence (DNA): TGTGCCAGTAGTGGTGTGCTCGGTGTATGGGGCTACACCTTC. V and J are TRBV19 and TRBJ1-2; unclear D gene. Germline V gene lookup returns CDR1 LNHDA and CDR2 SQIVND (reference sequence). The CDR3 spans 14 residues. V shed 5 bases and J shed 8 bases, with 18 bases lying between them.